Following are 10 T cell receptor beta chains from one sample sequenced in a study of control samples from healthy donors and cancer patients. Data came from immunoSEQ multiplex PCR; TCRdb stores just in-frame clones and leaves some out. The profile covers about 58,000 clones, with over 75% appearing a single time and approximately 11% taken by the ten largest. The sequenced material came from PBMCs. The receptors originated from a woman aged 55-69 years with lung cancer.

The chain is built from TRBV7-2 and TRBJ2-7; D not resolved. V was pared by 1 base and J by 7 bases, with 5 bases between. The CDR3 runs 11 residues. Germline CDR1 and CDR2: SGHTA and FQGNSA. Here the CDR3 reads CASSLVLEQYF. As DNA, the CDR3 is TGTGCCAGCAGCTTAGTCTTGGAGCAGTACTTC. Combining the CDR3 with reference TRBV7-2 and TRBJ2-7 gives the whole variable domain GAGVSQSPSNKVTEKGKDVELRCDPISGHTALYWYRQSLGQGLEFLIYFQGNSAPDKSGLPSDRFSAERTGGSVSTLTIQRTQQEDSAVYLCASSLVLEQYFGPGTRLTVT.

The chain carries TRBV2 and TRBJ2-5; D is uncertain. The CDR3 length is 13 residues. Germline V CDR1 and CDR2: SNHLY, FYNNEI. V lost 8 bases and J lost 5, with 15 bases in between. The CDR3 nucleotides are TGTGCCAGCCTAGTAGGGATGGGGGAGACCCAGTACTTC. The encoded protein is CASLVGMGETQYF.

The chain links TRBV7-2 to TRBJ1-2; TRBD1 aligns across 7 bases. The CDR3 spans 15 residues. Per the germline V gene, CDR1 is SGHTA and CDR2 is FQGNSA. J was trimmed by 4 bases and V by 0 bases; bases with no gene match: 5. The DNA of the CDR3 is TGTGCCAGCAGCTTAGCCCCGGGACAGACCTATGGCTACACCTTC. This encodes CASSLAPGQTYGYTF.

This clone has just one count. V usage is TRBV2 and J usage is TRBJ2-7; D uncertain. V was clipped by 7 bases and J by 0 bases, with 10 bases between them. The CDR3 contains 13 residues. Looked up from germline, CDR1 is SNHLY and CDR2 is FYNNEI. The CDR3 DNA sequence: TGTGCCAGCACAGACACTATCTCCTACGAGCAGTACTTC. This translates into CASTDTISYEQYF. Looking up the rest from reference TRBV2 and TRBJ2-7 gives the full variable domain: EPEVTQTPSHQVTQMGQEVILRCVPISNHLYFYWYRQILGQKVEFLVSFYNNEISEKSEIFDDQFSVERPDGSNFTLKIRSTKLEDSAMYFCASTDTISYEQYFGPGTRLTVT.

The chain uses TRBV7-6 and TRBJ2-6, with 7 bases matching TRBD1. The length of the CDR3 is 19 residues. CDR1 is SGHVS and CDR2 is FNYEAQ in the germline V gene. Losses at the gene ends were 5 bases for V and 0 bases for J; bases not matched to a gene: 13. The CDR3 loop reads CASSGRSGQYHSGANVLTF. In nucleotides, the CDR3 is TGTGCCAGCAGCGGACGGTCGGGACAGTACCACTCTGGGGCCAACGTCCTGACTTTC.

The chain carries TRBV9 and TRBJ2-2; D may match TRBD1 or TRBD2 (6 bases each). The CDR3 totals 16 residues. Germline V lookup: CDR1 SGDLS, CDR2 YYNGEE. V was shortened by 4 bases and J by 5 bases, with 18 bases between the two germline ends. DNA for the CDR3: TGTGCCAGCAGCCCCCAAGGGGGGACTTTTACCGGGGAGCTGTTTTTT. Encoded protein: CASSPQGGTFTGELFF.

V gene TRBV11-2 combines with J gene TRBJ2-1; TRBD2 might be the D (6 bases). V was shortened by 8 bases and J by 7 bases, with 18 bases between the two germline ends. The CDR3 has 14 residues. Germline CDR1 is SGHAT and CDR2 is FQNNGV. CDR3 coding DNA: TGTGCCAGCTCGGACCCTAGGGGAGGAAATGAGCAGTTCTTC. Translated, it gives CASSDPRGGNEQFF.

This rearrangement joins TRBV5-1 to TRBJ2-5, with a tentative D call TRBD1 (5 bases). CDR1 is SGHRS and CDR2 is YFSETQ in the germline V gene. The CDR3 spans 15 residues. With 0 bases removed from V and 3 bases from J, the gap between germline ends came to 12 bases. This CDR3 reads CASSLAPGPKETQYF. The CDR3 bases are TGCGCCAGCAGCTTGGCTCCAGGGCCCAAAGAGACCCAGTACTTC.

CDR3 amino acids: CASSFGQGAEAFF. The CDR3 coding sequence is TGTGCCAGCAGTTTCGGGCAGGGTGCTGAAGCTTTCTTT. V usage is TRBV12-3 or TRBV12-4 and J usage is TRBJ1-1; possibly TRBD1 for D (5 bases). The CDR3 is made up of 13 amino acids. Trimming removed 3 bases at V and 6 bases at J, with 11 bases between.

V and J are TRBV4-1 and TRBJ1-2; weak D call: TRBD1 (6 bases). The length of the CDR3 is 15 residues. V dropped 4 bases and J dropped 3 bases, with 15 bases sitting between them. CDR1 and CDR2 (germline): MGHRA, YSYEKL. The CDR3 DNA sequence: TGCGCCAGCAGCCCCGCGGCCAGGGGAGACTATGGCTACACCTTC. Translating gives CASSPAARGDYGYTF.